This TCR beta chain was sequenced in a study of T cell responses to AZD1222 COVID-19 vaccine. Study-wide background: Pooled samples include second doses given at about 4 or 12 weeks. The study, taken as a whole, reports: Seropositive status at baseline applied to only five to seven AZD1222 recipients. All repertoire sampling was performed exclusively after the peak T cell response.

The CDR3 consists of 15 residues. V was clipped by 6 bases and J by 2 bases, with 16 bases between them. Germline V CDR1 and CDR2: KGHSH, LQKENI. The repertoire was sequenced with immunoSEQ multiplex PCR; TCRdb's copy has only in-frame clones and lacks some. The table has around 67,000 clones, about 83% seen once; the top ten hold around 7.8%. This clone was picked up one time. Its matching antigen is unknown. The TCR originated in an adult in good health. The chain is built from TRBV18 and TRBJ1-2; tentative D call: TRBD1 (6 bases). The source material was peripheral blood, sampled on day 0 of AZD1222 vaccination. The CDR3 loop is CASSREAGVNYGYTF. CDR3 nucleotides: TGTGCCAGCTCCCGGGAGGCAGGGGTGAACTATGGCTACACCTTC.